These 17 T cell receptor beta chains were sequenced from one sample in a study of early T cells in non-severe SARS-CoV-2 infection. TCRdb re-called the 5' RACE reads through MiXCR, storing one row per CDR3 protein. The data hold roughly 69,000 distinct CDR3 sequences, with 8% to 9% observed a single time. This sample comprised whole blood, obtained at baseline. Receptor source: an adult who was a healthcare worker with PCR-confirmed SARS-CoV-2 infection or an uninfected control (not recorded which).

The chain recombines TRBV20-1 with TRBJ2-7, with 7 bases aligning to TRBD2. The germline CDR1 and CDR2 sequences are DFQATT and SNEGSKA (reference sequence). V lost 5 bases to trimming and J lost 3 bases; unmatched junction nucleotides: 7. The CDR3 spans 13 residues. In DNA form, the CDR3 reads TGCAGTGCTGAGCGGGGAGGTAGCTACGAGCAGTACTTC. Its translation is CSAERGGSYEQYF.

CDR3: CASSVPPHEQYF. In DNA, the CDR3 is TGTGCCAGCAGCGTCCCGCCCCACGAGCAGTACTTC. The J gene is TRBJ2-7, the V gene TRBV21-1; the table's TRBD1 call for D was not verified on the DNA. TRBV21-1 corresponds to a pseudogene. The CDR3 is 12 residues long.

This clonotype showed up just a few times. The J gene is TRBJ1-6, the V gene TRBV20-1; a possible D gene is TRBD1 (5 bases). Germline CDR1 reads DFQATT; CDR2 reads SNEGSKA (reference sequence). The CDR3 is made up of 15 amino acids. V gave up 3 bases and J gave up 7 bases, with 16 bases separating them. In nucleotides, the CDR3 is TGCAGTGCTAGTGACGGGGCGGGTAAAAATTCACCCCTCCACTTT. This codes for CSASDGAGKNSPLHF.

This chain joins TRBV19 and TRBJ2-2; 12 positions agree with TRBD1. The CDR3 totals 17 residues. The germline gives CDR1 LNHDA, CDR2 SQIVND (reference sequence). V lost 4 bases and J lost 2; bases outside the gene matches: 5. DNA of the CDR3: TGTGCCAGTAGTAACCGGGACAGGGGGCGCAACACCGGGGAGCTGTTTTTT. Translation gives CASSNRDRGRNTGELFF.

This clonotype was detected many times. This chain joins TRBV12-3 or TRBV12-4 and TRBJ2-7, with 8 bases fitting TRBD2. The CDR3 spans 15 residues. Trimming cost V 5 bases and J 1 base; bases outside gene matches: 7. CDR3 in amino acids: CASSPQERGSYEQYF. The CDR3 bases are TGTGCCAGCAGTCCCCAGGAGCGGGGGTCCTACGAGCAGTACTTC.

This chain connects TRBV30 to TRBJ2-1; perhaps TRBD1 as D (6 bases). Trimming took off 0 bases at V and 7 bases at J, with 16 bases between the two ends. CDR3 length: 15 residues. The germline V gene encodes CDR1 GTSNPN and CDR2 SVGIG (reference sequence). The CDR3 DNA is TGTGCCTGGAGTGTACTTGGCAGGGGAGCGAATGAGCAGTTCTTC. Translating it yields CAWSVLGRGANEQFF. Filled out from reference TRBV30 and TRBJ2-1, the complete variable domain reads SQTIHQWPATLVQPVGSPLSLECTVEGTSNPNLYWYRQAAGRGLQLLFYSVGIGQISSEVPQNLSASRPQDRQFILSSKKLLLSDSGFYLCAWSVLGRGANEQFFGPGTRLTVL.

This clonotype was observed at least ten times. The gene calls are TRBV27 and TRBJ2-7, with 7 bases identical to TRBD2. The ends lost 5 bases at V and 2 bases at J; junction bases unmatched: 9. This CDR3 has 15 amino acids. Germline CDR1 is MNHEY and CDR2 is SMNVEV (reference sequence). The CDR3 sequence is CASSPLGGNPYEQYF. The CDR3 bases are TGTGCCAGCAGTCCTCTGGGAGGGAATCCCTACGAGCAGTACTTC.

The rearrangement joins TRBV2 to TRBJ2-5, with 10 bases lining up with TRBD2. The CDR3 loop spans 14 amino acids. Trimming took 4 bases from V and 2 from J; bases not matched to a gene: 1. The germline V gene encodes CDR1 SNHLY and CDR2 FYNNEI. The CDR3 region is CASSALAGQETQYF. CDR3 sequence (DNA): TGTGCCAGCAGTGCACTAGCGGGGCAAGAGACCCAGTACTTC. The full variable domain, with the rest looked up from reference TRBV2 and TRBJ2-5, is EPEVTQTPSHQVTQMGQEVILRCVPISNHLYFYWYRQILGQKVEFLVSFYNNEISEKSEIFDDQFSVERPDGSNFTLKIRSTKLEDSAMYFCASSALAGQETQYFGPGTRLLVL.

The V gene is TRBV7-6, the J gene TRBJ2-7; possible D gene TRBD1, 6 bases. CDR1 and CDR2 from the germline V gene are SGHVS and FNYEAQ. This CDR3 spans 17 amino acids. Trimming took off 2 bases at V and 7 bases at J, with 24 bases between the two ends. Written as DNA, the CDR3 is TGTGCCAGCAGCTTAACGGACCTAACCCAGGGGCTTGGGGAGCAGTACTTC. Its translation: CASSLTDLTQGLGEQYF.

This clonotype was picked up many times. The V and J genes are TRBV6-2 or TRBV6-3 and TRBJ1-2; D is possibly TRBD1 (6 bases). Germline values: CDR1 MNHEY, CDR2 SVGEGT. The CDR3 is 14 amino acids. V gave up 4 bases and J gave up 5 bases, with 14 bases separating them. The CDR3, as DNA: TGTGCCAGCAGTTTCGGGACACAGGGTTATGGCTACACCTTC. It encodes CASSFGTQGYGYTF.

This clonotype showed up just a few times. CDR3 amino acids: CASTSDGNSPLHF. DNA of the CDR3: TGTGCCAGCACTTCAGACGGGAATTCACCCCTCCACTTT. V is TRBV12-3 or TRBV12-4 and J is TRBJ1-6; D unclear. The CDR3 extends over 13 amino acids. V gave up 7 bases and J gave up 7 bases, with 11 bases separating them.

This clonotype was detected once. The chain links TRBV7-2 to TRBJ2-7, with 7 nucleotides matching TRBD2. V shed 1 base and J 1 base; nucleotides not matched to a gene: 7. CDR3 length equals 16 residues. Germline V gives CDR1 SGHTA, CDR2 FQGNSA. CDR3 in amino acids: CASSLEAGMKSYEQYF. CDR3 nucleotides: TGTGCCAGCAGCTTAGAAGCGGGGATGAAATCCTACGAGCAGTACTTC.

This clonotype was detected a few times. This CDR3 reads CATSRDPTDTQYF. CDR3 DNA sequence: TGTGCCACCAGCAGAGACCCGACAGATACGCAGTATTTT. This rearrangement joins TRBV15 to TRBJ2-3; D not resolved. CDR1 is LNHNV and CDR2 is YYDKDF in the germline V gene (reference sequence). V shed 0 bases and J shed 3 bases, with 4 bases lying between them. The CDR3 is made up of 13 amino acids.

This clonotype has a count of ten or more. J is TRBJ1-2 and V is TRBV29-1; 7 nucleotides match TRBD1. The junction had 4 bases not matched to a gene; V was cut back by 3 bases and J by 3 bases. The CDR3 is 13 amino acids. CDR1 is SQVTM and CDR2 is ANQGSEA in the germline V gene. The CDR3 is CSVDRGQDYGYTF. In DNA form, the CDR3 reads TGCAGCGTTGATAGGGGGCAGGACTATGGCTACACCTTC.

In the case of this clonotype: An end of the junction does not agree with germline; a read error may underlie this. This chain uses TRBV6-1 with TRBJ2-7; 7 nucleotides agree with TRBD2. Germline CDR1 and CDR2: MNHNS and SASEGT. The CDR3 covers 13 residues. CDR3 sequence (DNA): TGTGCCAGCAGCGGCAGCGGGATCTACGAGCAGTGCTTC. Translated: CASSGSGIYEQCF.

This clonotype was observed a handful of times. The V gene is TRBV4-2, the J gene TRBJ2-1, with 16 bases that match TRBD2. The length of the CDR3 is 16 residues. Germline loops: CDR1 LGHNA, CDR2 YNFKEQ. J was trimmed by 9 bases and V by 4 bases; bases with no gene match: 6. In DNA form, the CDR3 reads TGTGCCAGCAGCCTCGGGACTAGCGGGAGGGGAAGTGAGCAGTTCTTC. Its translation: CASSLGTSGRGSEQFF.

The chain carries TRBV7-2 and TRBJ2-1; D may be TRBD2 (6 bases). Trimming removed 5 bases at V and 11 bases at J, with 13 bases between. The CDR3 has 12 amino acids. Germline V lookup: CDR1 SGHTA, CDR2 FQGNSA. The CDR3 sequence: CASSPLREKQFF. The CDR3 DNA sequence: TGTGCCAGCAGCCCACTCCGGGAGAAGCAGTTCTTC.